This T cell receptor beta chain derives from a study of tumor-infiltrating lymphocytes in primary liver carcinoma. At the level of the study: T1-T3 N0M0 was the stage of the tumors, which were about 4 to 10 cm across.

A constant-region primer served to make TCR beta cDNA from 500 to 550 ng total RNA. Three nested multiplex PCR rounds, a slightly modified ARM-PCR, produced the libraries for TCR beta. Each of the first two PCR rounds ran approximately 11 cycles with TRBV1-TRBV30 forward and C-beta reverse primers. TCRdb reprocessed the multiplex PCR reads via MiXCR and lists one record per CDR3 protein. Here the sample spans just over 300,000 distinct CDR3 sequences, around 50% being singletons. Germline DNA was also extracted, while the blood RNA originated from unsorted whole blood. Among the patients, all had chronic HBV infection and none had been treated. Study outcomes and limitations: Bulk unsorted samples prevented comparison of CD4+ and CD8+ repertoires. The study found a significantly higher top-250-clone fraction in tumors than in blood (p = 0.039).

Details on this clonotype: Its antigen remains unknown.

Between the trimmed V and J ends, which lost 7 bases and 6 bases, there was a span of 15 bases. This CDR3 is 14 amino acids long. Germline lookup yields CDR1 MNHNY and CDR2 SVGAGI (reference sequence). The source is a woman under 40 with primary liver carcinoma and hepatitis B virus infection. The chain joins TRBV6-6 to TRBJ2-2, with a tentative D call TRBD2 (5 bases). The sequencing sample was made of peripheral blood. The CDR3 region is CASMGDRIAGELFF. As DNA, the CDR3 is TGTGCCAGCATGGGAGACCGAATAGCCGGGGAGCTGTTTTTT.